The 20 T cell receptor beta chains reported below all come from one sample, sequenced in a study of shared clonotypes between healthy human individuals. Only CD45RO-negative cells positively selected for CCR7 counted as naive CD8 cells, so terminally differentiated effector memory CD45RA+ cells were excluded. TCRdb keeps only in-frame clones here, not all; method: immunoSEQ multiplex PCR. The data contain 550,000 to 650,000 clones, about 96% of them singletons. The source material was naive CD8+ T cells sorted from blood. Receptor source: a woman aged 25 to 39 in good health.

CDR3 DNA: TGTGCCAGCAGCTTATCTCAACAGACTTCCTACGAGCAGTACTTC. It specifies CASSLSQQTSYEQYF. The chain links TRBV7-6 to TRBJ2-5, with D unclear. The J call may be mistaken, given a closer DNA end match to TRBJ2-7. In germline, CDR1 is SGHVS, CDR2 FNYEAQ. CDR3 length: 15 amino acids.

The rearrangement uses TRBV7-2 and TRBJ2-1, with 10 bases matching TRBD2. Germline V gives CDR1 SGHTA, CDR2 FQGNSA. With V trimmed by 2 bases and J by 5 bases, 6 bases remained unmatched. CDR3 length: 16 amino acids. The CDR3 spells CASSLLAGDPNNEQFF. The CDR3, as DNA: TGTGCCAGCAGCTTACTAGCGGGAGACCCAAACAATGAGCAGTTCTTC.

In its sample, this clone was seen a few times. The J gene is TRBJ2-1, the V gene TRBV5-4, with unresolved D. The germline gives CDR1 SGHNT, CDR2 YYREEE (reference sequence). This CDR3 is built from 11 residues. V lost 4 bases, J lost 6 bases, and 5 bases lay in between. The CDR3 DNA is TGTGCCAGCAGCGTGCTCAATGAGCAGTTCTTC. It encodes CASSVLNEQFF. The full variable domain, in which reference TRBV5-4 and TRBJ2-1 provide the parts outside the CDR3, is ETGVTQSPTHLIKTRGQQVTLRCSSQSGHNTVSWYQQALGQGPQFIFQYYREEENGRGNFPPRFSGLQFPNYSSELNVNALELDDSALYLCASSVLNEQFFGPGTRLTVL.

This chain uses TRBV5-1 with TRBJ1-1, with D possibly being TRBD1 (5 bases). The CDR3 is 15 residues long. Trimming removed 4 bases at V and 5 bases at J, with 18 bases between. Looked up from germline, CDR1 is SGHRS and CDR2 is YFSETQ. CDR3 in DNA: TGCGCCAGCAGCCCGGTACGGGGGGAGCGAACTGAAGCTTTCTTT. Protein: CASSPVRGERTEAFF.

The V call is TRBV20-1, the J call TRBJ2-1, with D unresolved. The CDR3 consists of 10 residues. The V and J ends lost 6 bases and 10 bases respectively, with 10 bases between them. Germline V lookup: CDR1 DFQATT, CDR2 SNEGSKA (reference sequence). In DNA, the CDR3 is TGCAGTGCCCTCGTCTACGAGCAGTTCTTC. It translates to CSALVYEQFF.

Only one count was recorded for this clone. V gene TRBV28 combines with J gene TRBJ1-5; 7 nucleotides match TRBD1. V gave up 6 bases and J gave up 6 bases; unmatched junction bases: 8. CDR3 length: 14 residues. Germline loops: CDR1 MDHEN, CDR2 SYDVKM. CDR3 coding DNA: TGTGCCAGCAGCCCTCGGGAGGGGGCTCAGCCCCAGCATTTT. Its protein product is CASSPREGAQPQHF.

The V gene is TRBV7-8, the J gene TRBJ2-5; 7 nucleotides align to TRBD1. V trimming: 10 bases; J trimming: 1 base; junction bases outside the gene matches: 18. Germline CDR1 SGHVS, CDR2 FQNEAQ. CDR3 size: 17 residues. The CDR3 DNA follows: TGTGCCACTATAGAGGGTCTACAGGGGTCCCCCCAAGAGACCCAGTACTTC. This gives the protein CATIEGLQGSPQETQYF.

This sequence joins TRBV6-4 and TRBJ1-2; tentative D call: TRBD1 (5 bases). This CDR3 comprises 13 residues. Germline assignment: CDR1 MRHNA and CDR2 SNTAGT. Trimming pared 0 bases from V and 10 bases from J, leaving 12 bases between. CDR3 residues: CASSDSNGGIYTF. In nucleotides, the CDR3 is TGTGCCAGCAGTGACTCGAATGGGGGAATCTACACCTTC.

This clone has just one count. This rearrangement joins TRBV9 to TRBJ1-2; the match to TRBD1 covers 9 bases. CDR3 length equals 16 residues. With V trimmed by 6 bases and J by 4 bases, 13 bases remained unmatched. Germline V CDR1 and CDR2: SGDLS, YYNGEE. The CDR3, as DNA: TGTGCCAGCACCTCATCCTACAGGGGGCAGACCTATGGCTACACCTTC. Translated: CASTSSYRGQTYGYTF.

This CDR3 is CASSLGGVGSYEQYF. The CDR3 DNA reads TGTGCCAGCAGCTTAGGTGGAGTAGGATCCTACGAGCAGTACTTC. This rearrangement joins TRBV13 to TRBJ2-7; the D is unclear. V was shortened by 0 bases and J by 1 base, with 10 bases between the two germline ends. CDR3 length: 15 amino acids. Germline CDR1 PRHDT, CDR2 FYEKMQ (reference sequence).

DNA of the CDR3: TGTGCCAGCAGTGACTATGGGGGAAGCAATGAGCAGTTCTTC. Translation: CASSDYGGSNEQFF. The chain employs TRBV6-4 and TRBJ2-1; perhaps D is TRBD1 or TRBD2 (5 bases each). The V and J ends lost 1 base and 6 bases respectively, with 10 bases between them. There are 14 residues in the CDR3. From germline, CDR1 is MRHNA and CDR2 SNTAGT.

The gene calls are TRBV11-2 and TRBJ2-7; TRBD2 is a possible D gene (5 bases). The V end was cut by 6 bases, the J end by 5 bases, with 14 bases between. The CDR3 runs 13 residues. Germline values: CDR1 SGHAT, CDR2 FQNNGV. CDR3 bases: TGTGCCAGCAGAACTAGAGGGTTCCACGAGCAGTACTTC. It is translated as CASRTRGFHEQYF. The whole variable domain, filled in from reference TRBV11-2 and TRBJ2-7, reads EAGVAQSPRYKIIEKRQSVAFWCNPISGHATLYWYQQILGQGPKLLIQFQNNGVVDDSQLPKDRFSAERLKGVDSTLKIQPAKLEDSAVYLCASRTRGFHEQYFGPGTRLTVT.

The chain is built from TRBV7-8 and TRBJ2-1; TRBD2 aligns across 13 bases. With 5 bases clipped from V and 5 bases from J, the junction kept 6 bases outside the gene matches. The CDR3 sequence is 16 residues long. Germline assignment: CDR1 SGHVS and CDR2 FQNEAQ. The CDR3 reads CASSPSGLAGNNEQFF. Written as DNA, the CDR3 is TGTGCCAGCAGCCCATCGGGACTAGCGGGAAACAATGAGCAGTTCTTC.

V is TRBV6-5 and J is TRBJ2-7, with TRBD1 as a possible D gene (6 bases). CDR3 length: 15 amino acids. V lost 2 bases, J lost 2 bases, and 13 bases lay in between. Germline V gives CDR1 MNHEY, CDR2 SVGAGI. For the CDR3, the DNA is TGTGCCAGCAGTTACGGACAGTATGGAACCTACGAGCAGTACTTC. Amino acids: CASSYGQYGTYEQYF.

The chain links TRBV27 to TRBJ1-1; unclear D gene. In germline, CDR1 is MNHEY, CDR2 SMNVEV (reference sequence). Trimming removed 7 bases from V and 0 bases from J, with 12 bases in between. CDR3 length equals 14 residues. This CDR3 reads CASKSLGVNTEAFF. The CDR3 coding sequence is TGTGCCAGCAAATCTCTGGGAGTGAACACTGAAGCTTTCTTT.

The gene calls are TRBV18 and TRBJ1-4; a weak D match, TRBD1 (5 bases). CDR1 KGHSH and CDR2 LQKENI come from the germline V gene. V lost 8 bases and J lost 7, with 11 bases in between. The CDR3 consists of 12 residues. CDR3 protein: CASGDEGEKLFF. CDR3 nucleotides: TGTGCCAGCGGGGACGAGGGTGAAAAACTGTTTTTT.

The V call is TRBV7-8, the J call TRBJ2-3, with 12 bases lining up with TRBD2. CDR1 SGHVS and CDR2 FQNEAQ come from the germline V gene. CDR3 length: 18 amino acids. V gave up 5 bases and J gave up 2 bases; unmatched junction bases: 11. CDR3 DNA: TGTGCCAGCAGCCTCCAATATGGACTAGCGGGATCCACAGATACGCAGTATTTT. It translates to CASSLQYGLAGSTDTQYF.

The rearrangement uses TRBV4-1 and TRBJ2-3; 12 positions agree with TRBD2. This CDR3 comprises 18 residues. Germline V CDR1 and CDR2: MGHRA, YSYEKL. After removal of 1 base from V and 1 base from J, the junction contained 6 bases not matched to a gene. As DNA, the CDR3 is TGCGCCAGCAGCCAAGTCCCACTAGCGGGAGGCCGCACAGATACGCAGTATTTT. Protein: CASSQVPLAGGRTDTQYF.

The sample holds one count of this clone. The chain uses TRBV15 and TRBJ1-2, with D possibly matching TRBD1 (5 bases). V gave up 1 base and J gave up 4 bases, with 10 bases separating them. The CDR3 totals 14 residues. The germline V gene encodes CDR1 LNHNV and CDR2 YYDKDF (reference sequence). CDR3 loop: CATSRANRFYGYTF. The CDR3, as DNA: TGTGCCACCAGCAGAGCGAACAGGTTCTATGGCTACACCTTC.

The chain couples TRBV4-2 to TRBJ2-7; TRBD1 aligns across 7 bases. This CDR3 region has 16 residues. The V gene's germline CDR1 is LGHNA and CDR2 YNFKEQ. Trimming removed 1 base from V and 1 base from J; junction bases left unmatched: 7. The CDR3 DNA reads TGTGCCAGCAGCCAAGTTAAACAGGGGACGTCCTACGAGCAGTACTTC. Translating it yields CASSQVKQGTSYEQYF.